This T cell receptor beta chain was documented in a study of Ad26.COV2.S vaccination and SARS-CoV-2 variants. As for the study in general: Intramuscular Ad26.COV2.S at 5x10^10 or 1x10^11 viral particles.

This clone was found once. Its specificity is not known. Described treatment: roughly 19 received Ad26.COV2.S at low or high dose, single or two shots; several received placebo; per-sample allocation not given. Day 63 after the first vaccine or placebo injection was the time point for sampling. Germline V gene data show CDR1 as SGHNT and CDR2 as YENEEA. The ends lost 2 bases at V and 2 bases at J; junction bases unmatched: 5. The CDR3 has 16 amino acids. Study-wide findings and caveats: While placebo recipients had lower spike-specific TCR breadth, vaccine recipients had more.

TCRdb's copy holds only in-frame clones and misses some; the assay was immunoSEQ multiplex PCR. The profile covers over 400,000 clones, with 90% appearing a single time and roughly 3.9% taken by the ten largest. The chain employs TRBV11-3 and TRBJ2-1, with 8 positions matching TRBD2. The sequence was collected from a person aged 18-60 years who received the Ad26.COV2.S COVID-19 vaccine or a placebo. This specimen was peripheral blood, taken in a trial of Ad26.COV2.S vaccine versus placebo. Written as DNA, the CDR3 is TGTGCCAGCAGCTTACAAGCGGGGGTTGCCTACAATGAGCAGTTCTTC. This encodes CASSLQAGVAYNEQFF.